These T cell receptor beta chains were read from a single sample in a study of cytomegalovirus exposure and HLA in healthy donors. Measured with immunoSEQ multiplex PCR; TCRdb has only the in-frame clones, and not every one. The table has 170,000 or so clones, over 70% seen once. The sample consisted of PBMCs. The receptor source for this set is a woman under 40 in good health and CMV-seronegative. Both conserved end residues are part of each CDR3. The D gene is left open where the match is weak. Only part of the rows carry a size: once, few, many, or a class if the clone is expanded.

j_call: TRBJ1-1
d_call: .
v_call: TRBV21-1
clone_size: .
cdr3_aa: CASSKGIERQGAGMNTEAFF
cdr3_nt: TGTGCCAGCAGCAAAGGAATAGAACGGCAGGGGGCCGGGATGAACACTGAAGCTTTCTTT

j_call: TRBJ1-6
d_call: .
v_call: TRBV28
clone_size: .
cdr3_aa: CASSPQGYYNSPLHF
cdr3_nt: TGTGCCAGCAGTCCCCAGGGTTACTATAATTCACCCCTCCACTTT

j_call: TRBJ1-1
d_call: .
v_call: TRBV9
clone_size: .
cdr3_aa: CASSARPDSYTEAFF
cdr3_nt: TGTGCCAGCAGCGCGAGACCCGACAGTTACACTGAAGCTTTCTTT

j_call: TRBJ1-2
d_call: TRBD1
v_call: TRBV7-9
clone_size: once
cdr3_aa: CASSLVQGLGYTF
cdr3_nt: TGTGCCAGCAGCTTAGTACAGGGGCTAGGCTACACCTTC

j_call: TRBJ2-4
d_call: TRBD2
v_call: TRBV6-5
clone_size: .
cdr3_aa: CASRTGGDKNIQYF
cdr3_nt: TGTGCCAGCCGAACGGGGGGGGACAAAAACATTCAGTACTTC

j_call: TRBJ2-5
d_call: TRBD2
v_call: TRBV5-1
clone_size: .
cdr3_aa: CASSLDPAGQETQYF
cdr3_nt: TGCGCCAGCAGCTTGGACCCAGCGGGGCAAGAGACCCAGTACTTC

j_call: TRBJ1-1
d_call: .
v_call: TRBV7-9
clone_size: .
cdr3_aa: CASSFSNLNTEAFF
cdr3_nt: TGTGCCAGCAGTTTCAGTAACCTGAACACTGAAGCTTTCTTT

j_call: TRBJ1-4
d_call: TRBD1
v_call: TRBV6-5
clone_size: .
cdr3_aa: CASSTGAHSNEKLFF
cdr3_nt: TGTGCCAGCAGTACAGGGGCCCACTCTAATGAAAAACTGTTTTTT

j_call: TRBJ2-3
d_call: .
v_call: TRBV19
clone_size: .
cdr3_aa: CASSIRAGPSTDTQYF
cdr3_nt: TGTGCCAGTAGTATACGGGCGGGGCCCTCCACAGATACGCAGTATTTT

j_call: TRBJ2-1
d_call: .
v_call: TRBV6-5
clone_size: .
cdr3_aa: CASSYSVTKIEQFF
cdr3_nt: TGTGCCAGCAGTTATTCGGTCACTAAAATTGAGCAGTTCTTC

j_call: TRBJ2-3
d_call: .
v_call: TRBV6-6
clone_size: .
cdr3_aa: CASSPSGDTRTDTQYF
cdr3_nt: TGTGCCAGCAGTCCGAGCGGGGACACCCGCACAGATACGCAGTATTTT

j_call: TRBJ2-2
d_call: TRBD2
v_call: TRBV7-9
clone_size: .
cdr3_aa: CASSLAKLAGPTGELFF
cdr3_nt: TGTGCCAGCAGCTTAGCGAAGCTAGCGGGGCCCACCGGGGAGCTGTTTTTT

j_call: TRBJ2-7
d_call: TRBD1
v_call: TRBV6-6
clone_size: .
cdr3_aa: CATGQGRTYEQYF
cdr3_nt: TGTGCCACCGGACAGGGGCGCACCTACGAGCAGTACTTC

j_call: TRBJ2-3
d_call: TRBD2
v_call: TRBV9
clone_size: once
cdr3_aa: CASSVEGTSGPTDTQYF
cdr3_nt: TGTGCCAGCAGCGTAGAAGGAACTAGCGGGCCCACAGATACGCAGTATTTT

j_call: TRBJ2-3
d_call: TRBD2
v_call: TRBV6-1
clone_size: .
cdr3_aa: CASSAVAGVSTDTQYF
cdr3_nt: TGTGCCAGCAGTGCCGTAGCGGGGGTCAGCACAGATACGCAGTATTTT

j_call: TRBJ2-5
d_call: TRBD2
v_call: TRBV5-4
clone_size: few
cdr3_aa: CASSFRRGGETQYF
cdr3_nt: TGTGCCAGCAGCTTTAGGCGGGGGGGAGAGACCCAGTACTTC

j_call: TRBJ2-3
d_call: .
v_call: TRBV5-1
clone_size: few
cdr3_aa: CASSLDGLGVDTQYF
cdr3_nt: TGCGCCAGCAGCTTGGATGGGCTCGGGGTCGATACGCAGTATTTT

j_call: TRBJ2-1
d_call: .
v_call: TRBV6-5
clone_size: .
cdr3_aa: CASSYSSNYNEQFF
cdr3_nt: TGTGCCAGCAGTTACTCGTCCAACTACAATGAGCAGTTCTTC

j_call: TRBJ1-1
d_call: TRBD1
v_call: TRBV18
clone_size: .
cdr3_aa: CASSPRTGVNTEAFF
cdr3_nt: TGTGCCAGCTCACCCCGTACAGGGGTGAACACTGAAGCTTTCTTC

j_call: TRBJ1-5
d_call: .
v_call: TRBV2
clone_size: .
cdr3_aa: CASSEEALGPQHF
cdr3_nt: TGTGCCAGCAGTGAGGAGGCCCTAGGGCCCCAGCATTTT

j_call: TRBJ1-5
d_call: .
v_call: TRBV6-5
clone_size: once
cdr3_aa: CASSAQGTQPQHF
cdr3_nt: TGTGCCAGCAGTGCACAGGGAACTCAGCCCCAGCATTTT

j_call: TRBJ2-2
d_call: .
v_call: TRBV28
clone_size: .
cdr3_aa: CATYRVHTGELFF
cdr3_nt: TGTGCCACCTACAGGGTCCACACCGGGGAGCTGTTTTTT

j_call: TRBJ1-3
d_call: .
v_call: TRBV18
clone_size: .
cdr3_aa: CASSRTGTGNTIYF
cdr3_nt: TGTGCCAGCTCACGCACAGGTACTGGAAACACCATATATTTT

j_call: TRBJ2-1
d_call: TRBD1
v_call: TRBV2
clone_size: .
cdr3_aa: CASSVGWTGGYNEQFF
cdr3_nt: TGTGCCAGCAGTGTTGGGTGGACAGGGGGCTACAATGAGCAGTTCTTC

j_call: TRBJ2-5
d_call: .
v_call: TRBV5-1
clone_size: .
cdr3_aa: CASSLPERRTQYF
cdr3_nt: TGCGCCAGCAGCTTGCCCGAGCGGCGGACCCAGTACTTC

j_call: TRBJ2-3
d_call: .
v_call: TRBV27
clone_size: .
cdr3_aa: CASSPLSTTDTQYF
cdr3_nt: TGTGCCAGCAGTCCCCTAAGTACCACAGATACGCAGTATTTT

j_call: TRBJ2-7
d_call: .
v_call: TRBV4-1
clone_size: .
cdr3_aa: CASSQDWGDTHYEQYF
cdr3_nt: TGCGCCAGCAGCCAAGATTGGGGAGACACACACTACGAGCAGTACTTC

j_call: TRBJ2-7
d_call: TRBD1
v_call: TRBV9
clone_size: .
cdr3_aa: CASSVGFAGTGVAEQYF
cdr3_nt: TGTGCCAGCAGCGTAGGATTCGCCGGGACAGGGGTTGCCGAGCAGTACTTC

j_call: TRBJ1-5
d_call: .
v_call: TRBV19
clone_size: .
cdr3_aa: CASSTPGSPDLNQPQHF
cdr3_nt: TGTGCCAGTAGTACGCCGGGGTCCCCCGACTTAAATCAGCCCCAGCATTTT

j_call: TRBJ2-7
d_call: .
v_call: TRBV18
clone_size: .
cdr3_aa: CASSPPRGSREQYF
cdr3_nt: TGTGCCAGCTCACCACCAAGGGGGTCGAGGGAGCAGTACTTC

j_call: TRBJ1-3
d_call: TRBD1
v_call: TRBV5-1
clone_size: .
cdr3_aa: CASSDRGSGNTIYF
cdr3_nt: TGCGCCAGCAGCGACAGGGGGTCTGGAAACACCATATATTTT

j_call: TRBJ1-1
d_call: .
v_call: TRBV15
clone_size: .
cdr3_aa: CATSRDQISGNEAFF
cdr3_nt: TGTGCCACCAGCAGAGATCAGATATCGGGGAATGAAGCTTTCTTT

j_call: TRBJ2-1
d_call: .
v_call: TRBV7-9
clone_size: few
cdr3_aa: CASSLFKGRSYNEQFF
cdr3_nt: TGTGCCAGCAGCTTATTCAAGGGGAGGTCCTACAATGAGCAGTTCTTC

j_call: TRBJ2-5
d_call: TRBD2
v_call: TRBV4-1
clone_size: once
cdr3_aa: CASSQDPGTIGETQYF
cdr3_nt: TGCGCCAGCAGCCAAGACCCCGGGACTATAGGCGAGACCCAGTACTTC

j_call: TRBJ1-4
d_call: .
v_call: TRBV29-1
clone_size: few
cdr3_aa: CSGRARTNEKLFF
cdr3_nt: TGCAGCGGTAGAGCTCGCACTAATGAAAAACTGTTTTTT

j_call: TRBJ2-7
d_call: .
v_call: TRBV4-2
clone_size: .
cdr3_aa: CASSQDWTFDYEQYF
cdr3_nt: TGTGCCAGCAGCCAAGATTGGACGTTTGACTACGAGCAGTACTTC

j_call: TRBJ2-7
d_call: .
v_call: TRBV10-3
clone_size: .
cdr3_aa: CAITPGTPLREQYF
cdr3_nt: TGTGCCATCACCCCCGGGACTCCTTTGCGCGAGCAGTACTTC

j_call: TRBJ2-3
d_call: TRBD2
v_call: TRBV4-2
clone_size: .
cdr3_aa: CASSQVPLAGGPGLQYF
cdr3_nt: TGTGCCAGCAGCCAAGTTCCACTAGCGGGGGGGCCTGGATTGCAGTATTTT

j_call: TRBJ2-2
d_call: TRBD1
v_call: TRBV11-3
clone_size: .
cdr3_aa: CASSTGQGDTGELFF
cdr3_nt: TGTGCCAGCAGCACGGGACAGGGAGACACCGGGGAGCTGTTTTTT

j_call: TRBJ2-3
d_call: TRBD1
v_call: TRBV7-9
clone_size: .
cdr3_aa: CASSVRTGRGTDTQYF
cdr3_nt: TGTGCCAGCAGCGTGAGGACAGGGCGGGGCACAGATACGCAGTATTTT

j_call: TRBJ1-2
d_call: .
v_call: TRBV20-1
clone_size: .
cdr3_aa: CSAPGGYTF
cdr3_nt: TGCAGTGCCCCCGGGGGCTACACCTTC

j_call: TRBJ1-5
d_call: .
v_call: TRBV2
clone_size: .
cdr3_aa: CASMGGSQPQHF
cdr3_nt: TGTGCCAGCATGGGGGGTAGTCAGCCCCAGCATTTT

j_call: TRBJ1-2
d_call: TRBD1
v_call: TRBV5-4
clone_size: .
cdr3_aa: CASSSRQGEYGYTF
cdr3_nt: TGTGCCAGCAGTTCCCGACAGGGAGAATATGGCTACACCTTC

j_call: TRBJ1-1
d_call: .
v_call: TRBV20-1
clone_size: .
cdr3_aa: CSARTATEAFF
cdr3_nt: TGCAGTGCGAGGACAGCTACTGAAGCTTTCTTT

j_call: TRBJ1-2
d_call: .
v_call: TRBV19
clone_size: once
cdr3_aa: CASSVSRRVLRSGYTF
cdr3_nt: TGTGCCAGTAGTGTCTCAAGGAGGGTATTAAGGAGCGGCTACACCTTC

j_call: TRBJ2-4
d_call: .
v_call: TRBV7-8
clone_size: .
cdr3_aa: CASSLVAALVIQYF
cdr3_nt: TGTGCCAGCAGCTTAGTAGCCGCCTTGGTCATTCAGTACTTC

j_call: TRBJ2-3
d_call: TRBD2
v_call: TRBV28
clone_size: .
cdr3_aa: CARLLWEKPGLAGGYTDTQYF
cdr3_nt: TGTGCCAGACTCCTCTGGGAAAAACCGGGACTAGCGGGGGGCTACACAGATACGCAGTATTTT

j_call: TRBJ2-7
d_call: TRBD1
v_call: TRBV19
clone_size: .
cdr3_aa: CASSPAGTGYMEQYF
cdr3_nt: TGTGCCAGTAGCCCTGCCGGGACAGGGTATATGGAGCAGTACTTC

j_call: TRBJ2-6
d_call: .
v_call: TRBV7-3
clone_size: .
cdr3_aa: CASSSVGGRVSGANVLTF
cdr3_nt: TGTGCCAGCAGCTCCGTAGGGGGACGGGTCTCTGGGGCCAACGTCCTGACTTTC

j_call: TRBJ1-2
d_call: .
v_call: TRBV7-9
clone_size: .
cdr3_aa: CASSMGSPVVGYTF
cdr3_nt: TGTGCCAGCTCTATGGGCAGCCCCGTTGTTGGCTACACCTTC

j_call: TRBJ2-1
d_call: .
v_call: TRBV6-1
clone_size: .
cdr3_aa: CASSAVSSYNEQFF
cdr3_nt: TGTGCCAGCAGTGCGGTATCTTCCTACAATGAGCAGTTCTTC

j_call: TRBJ2-3
d_call: TRBD2
v_call: TRBV13
clone_size: .
cdr3_aa: CASSSSGLAGANTDTQYF
cdr3_nt: TGTGCCAGCAGCTCTTCCGGGCTAGCGGGGGCCAACACAGATACGCAGTATTTT

j_call: TRBJ2-7
d_call: TRBD1
v_call: TRBV13
clone_size: .
cdr3_aa: CASSSPGQGFYEQYF
cdr3_nt: TGTGCCAGCAGCTCACCGGGACAGGGGTTTTACGAGCAGTACTTC

j_call: TRBJ2-2
d_call: TRBD2
v_call: TRBV7-2
clone_size: .
cdr3_aa: CASSFGGGNTGELFF
cdr3_nt: TGTGCCAGCAGCTTCGGGGGGGGGAACACCGGGGAGCTGTTTTTT

j_call: TRBJ2-5
d_call: TRBD1
v_call: TRBV6-4
clone_size: .
cdr3_aa: CASSPGTGQETQYF
cdr3_nt: TGTGCCAGCAGTCCCGGGACAGGACAAGAGACCCAGTACTTC

j_call: TRBJ2-5
d_call: TRBD2
v_call: TRBV28
clone_size: .
cdr3_aa: CASSLRGTSGGETQYF
cdr3_nt: TGTGCCAGCAGTTTAAGGGGGACTAGCGGGGGTGAGACCCAGTACTTC

j_call: TRBJ1-4
d_call: .
v_call: TRBV28
clone_size: few
cdr3_aa: CASSLATSTNEKLFF
cdr3_nt: TGTGCCAGCAGCCTCGCGACTTCTACTAATGAAAAACTGTTTTTT

j_call: TRBJ1-2
d_call: .
v_call: TRBV5-6
clone_size: .
cdr3_aa: CASSLWEDYGYTF
cdr3_nt: TGTGCCAGCAGCTTGTGGGAGGACTATGGCTACACCTTC

j_call: TRBJ2-7
d_call: TRBD1
v_call: TRBV28
clone_size: .
cdr3_aa: CASRQGSAYEQYF
cdr3_nt: TGTGCCAGTCGACAGGGTTCCGCCTACGAGCAGTACTTC